This TCR beta chain was captured in a study of T-cell memory formation after mild COVID-19. The germline V and J ends were trimmed by 2 bases and 7 bases, with 8 bases remaining between them. Germline V gives CDR1 MGHDK, CDR2 SYGVNS. This CDR3 has 12 residues. Each CDR3 protein gets one entry after TCRdb re-called the 5' RACE reads with MiXCR. The table shows around 310,000 distinct CDR3 sequences, with roughly an eighth occurring only once. The receptor was derived from a man aged 18 to 30 who had mild COVID-19 (a few samples of this study predate the infection). Cell type and time point are not known. The sequenced sample was PBMCs or a T cell subset sorted from them (not recorded which). The V and J genes are TRBV25-1 and TRBJ1-2; D gene unclear. The CDR3 nucleotides read TGTGCCAGCAGTGAAAGTATCTTTGGCTACACCTTC. Amino acid sequence: CASSESIFGYTF.